Listed below are T cell receptor beta chains from one sample, sequenced in a study of immune evolution from preneoplasia to lung adenocarcinoma. Profiling relied on immunoSEQ multiplex PCR, and the TCRdb table lists in-frame clones only, not all of them. This table has under 8,500 clones, more than 65% appearing once. Material: FFPE minimally invasive lung adenocarcinoma tissue. All receptors derive from a person aged 45-69 years with lung adenocarcinoma. CDR3s include the opening cysteine and the closing phenylalanine or tryptophan. The D gene is left open where the match is weak. Rows give clone size only sometimes, using once, few, many, or a class for an expanded clone.

d_call	cdr3_length	v_call	clone_size	j_call	cdr3_aa	cdr3_nt
TRBD1	15	TRBV28	once	TRBJ2-5	CASSPSTGGGETQYF	TGTGCCAGCAGTCCGTCGACAGGGGGCGGTGAGACCCAGTACTTC
NA	13	TRBV29-1	NA	TRBJ2-1	CSVERTDYNEQFF	TGCAGCGTTGAAAGGACTGACTACAATGAGCAGTTCTTC
NA	13	TRBV6-1	NA	TRBJ2-1	CASSGTTRGEQFF	TGTGCCAGCAGTGGGACTACCCGCGGGGAGCAGTTCTTC
NA	15	TRBV6-5	NA	TRBJ1-1	CASRNADSVNTEAFF	TGTGCCAGCCGCAATGCCGACAGCGTGAACACTGAAGCTTTCTTT
NA	12	TRBV6-6	NA	TRBJ2-7	CASSYRGYEQYF	TGTGCCAGCAGTTACCGGGGCTACGAGCAGTACTTC
TRBD1	15	TRBV6-6	NA	TRBJ1-1	CASSYPLGQDTEAFF	TGTGCCAGCAGTTACCCCCTGGGACAGGACACTGAAGCTTTCTTT
NA	15	TRBV7-9	once	TRBJ2-2	CASSLVGGDTGELFF	TGTGCCAGCAGCTTAGTTGGGGGAGACACCGGGGAGCTGTTTTTT
NA	15	TRBV5-6	NA	TRBJ1-6	CASSLEAVGDSPLHF	TGTGCCAGCAGCTTGGAGGCGGTCGGGGATTCACCCCTCCACTTT
NA	12	TRBV7-2	few	TRBJ2-2	CASSLAVGELFF	TGTGCCAGCAGCTTAGCTGTCGGGGAGCTGTTTTTT
TRBD1	13	TRBV29-1	NA	TRBJ1-2	CSVTIGTGESYTF	TGCAGCGTTACAATCGGGACAGGGGAGAGCTACACCTTC
TRBD1	15	TRBV30	NA	TRBJ2-3	CAWSGQEKRADTQYF	TGTGCCTGGAGCGGACAGGAAAAACGGGCAGATACGCAGTATTTT
NA	15	TRBV7-2	once	TRBJ2-7	CASSPGPSIVYEQYF	TGTGCCAGCAGCCCTGGCCCTAGCATTGTCTACGAGCAGTACTTC
TRBD1	14	TRBV7-2	NA	TRBJ1-1	CASRSISGGTEAFF	TGTGCCAGCAGATCCATCTCAGGGGGCACTGAAGCTTTCTTT
TRBD2	11	TRBV6-6	few	TRBJ2-1	CASSRGGGQFF	TGTGCCAGCAGCCGGGGGGGCGGGCAGTTCTTC
TRBD2	15	TRBV28	few	TRBJ2-3	CASSPPAGLTDTQYF	TGTGCCAGCAGTCCCCCAGCGGGACTCACAGATACGCAGTATTTT
NA	14	TRBV7-4	NA	TRBJ2-2	CASSLQSTGGELFF	TGTGCCAGCAGCTTACAGTCGACAGGCGGGGAGCTGTTTTTT
TRBD1	15	TRBV10-3	once	TRBJ2-1	CAISEPGTGDLEQFF	TGTGCCATCAGTGAGCCCGGGACAGGGGACCTTGAGCAGTTCTTC
TRBD2	14	TRBV14	NA	TRBJ2-1	CASSQLLANNEQFF	TGTGCCAGCAGCCAGTTACTAGCGAACAATGAGCAGTTCTTC
NA	13	TRBV28	NA	TRBJ1-1	CASSLSNSVKAFF	TGTGCCAGCAGTTTAAGTAACAGCGTTAAAGCTTTCTTT
NA	16	TRBV27	NA	TRBJ1-4	CASSLGGAQANEKLFF	TGTGCCAGCAGTTTGGGGGGGGCGCAGGCTAATGAAAAACTGTTTTTT
NA	13	TRBV18	NA	TRBJ2-1	CARLIAIFFWEFF	TGTGCCAGATTGATTGCCATCTTCTTTTGGGAGTTCTTC
NA	13	TRBV5-6	NA	TRBJ2-5	CASSSGPTETQYF	TGTGCCAGCAGCTCTGGGCCCACGGAGACCCAGTACTTC
NA	18	TRBV7-9	NA	TRBJ2-7	CASSLGFAGQKYSYEQYF	TGTGCCAGCAGCTTAGGATTCGCGGGACAGAAATACTCCTACGAGCAGTACTTC
NA	15	TRBV4-2	NA	TRBJ1-5	CASSQETGQNQPQHF	TGTGCCAGCAGCCAGGAGACCGGGCAAAATCAGCCCCAGCATTTT